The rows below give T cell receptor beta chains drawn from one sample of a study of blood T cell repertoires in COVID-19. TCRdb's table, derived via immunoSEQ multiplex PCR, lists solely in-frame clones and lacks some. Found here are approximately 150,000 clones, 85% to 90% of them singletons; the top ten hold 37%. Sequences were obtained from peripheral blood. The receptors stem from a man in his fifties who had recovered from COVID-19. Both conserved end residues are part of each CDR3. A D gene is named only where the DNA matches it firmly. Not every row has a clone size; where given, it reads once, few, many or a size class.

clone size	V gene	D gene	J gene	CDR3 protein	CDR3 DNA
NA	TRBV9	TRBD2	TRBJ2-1	CASSVSGSGGSSYNEQFF	TGTGCCAGCAGCGTAAGTGGTAGCGGGGGAAGCTCCTACAATGAGCAGTTCTTC
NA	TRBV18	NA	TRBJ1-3	CASSPAADGNTIYF	TGTGCCAGCTCACCAGCGGCAGATGGAAACACCATATATTTT
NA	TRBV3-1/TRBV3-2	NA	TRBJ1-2	CASSQGASRRNYGYTF	TGTGCCAGCAGCCAAGGGGCGAGCCGACGGAACTATGGCTACACCTTC
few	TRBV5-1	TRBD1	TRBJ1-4	CASSLRVRDRAEKLFF	TGCGCCAGCAGCTTGAGGGTTCGAGACAGGGCTGAAAAACTGTTTTTT
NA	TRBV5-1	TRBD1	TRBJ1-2	CASSFRVKDRVYGYTF	TGCGCCAGCAGTTTCCGCGTGAAGGACAGGGTGTATGGCTACACCTTC
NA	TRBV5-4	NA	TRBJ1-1	CASSLRTRYTEAFF	TGTGCCAGCAGCTTGAGGACTCGCTACACTGAAGCTTTCTTT
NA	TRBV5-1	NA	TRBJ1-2	CASSSSTTNYGYTF	TGCGCCAGCAGCTCTTCGACAACAAACTATGGCTACACCTTC
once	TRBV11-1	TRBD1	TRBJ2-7	CASSLPGQGTPYEQYF	TGTGCCAGCAGCCTACCGGGACAGGGAACGCCCTACGAGCAGTACTTC
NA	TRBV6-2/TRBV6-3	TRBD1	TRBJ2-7	CASSLSGTGVSYEQYF	TGTGCCAGCAGCCTAAGCGGGACAGGGGTTTCCTACGAGCAGTACTTC
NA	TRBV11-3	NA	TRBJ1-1	CASSLDKNTEAFF	TGTGCCAGCAGCTTAGACAAGAACACTGAAGCTTTCTTT
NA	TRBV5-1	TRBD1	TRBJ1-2	CASRTGADYGYTF	TGCGCCAGCAGGACAGGGGCCGACTATGGCTACACCTTC
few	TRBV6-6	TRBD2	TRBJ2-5	CASSPLRGETETQYF	TGTGCCAGCAGCCCGCTGCGGGGGGAGACGGAGACCCAGTACTTC
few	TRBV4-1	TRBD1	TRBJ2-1	CASSPSGTGDNEQFF	TGCGCCAGCAGCCCGTCCGGGACAGGGGACAATGAGCAGTTCTTC
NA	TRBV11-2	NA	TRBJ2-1	CASSLGGPVGSSYNEQFF	TGTGCCAGCAGCTTAGGGGGGCCAGTCGGATCCTCCTACAATGAGCAGTTCTTC
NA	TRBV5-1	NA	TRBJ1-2	CASSPTGTPFYYGYTF	TGCGCCAGCAGCCCGACCGGGACTCCCTTTTACTATGGCTACACCTTC
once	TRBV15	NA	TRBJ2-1	CATSRDRVSYNEQFF	TGTGCCACCAGCAGAGACAGGGTCTCCTACAATGAGCAGTTCTTC
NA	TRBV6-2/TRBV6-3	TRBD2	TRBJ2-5	CASSEGGTSGFETQYF	TGTGCCAGCAGTGAGGGGGGGACTAGCGGGTTCGAGACCCAGTACTTC
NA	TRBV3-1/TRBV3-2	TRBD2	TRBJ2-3	CASSPASGGWSDTQYF	TGTGCCAGCAGCCCAGCCAGCGGGGGATGGTCAGATACGCAGTATTTT
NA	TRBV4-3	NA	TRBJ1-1	CASSQDDRGQLGTEAFF	TGCGCCAGCAGCCAAGATGATAGGGGACAATTAGGAACTGAAGCTTTCTTT
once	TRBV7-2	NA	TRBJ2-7	CASSLTSAAEGYEQYF	TGTGCCAGCAGCTTAACCTCGGCAGCGGAAGGGTACGAGCAGTACTTC
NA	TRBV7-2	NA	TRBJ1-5	CASSLNTAGHQPQHF	TGTGCCAGCAGCTTAAACACTGCAGGGCATCAGCCCCAGCATTTT
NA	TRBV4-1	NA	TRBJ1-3	CASSQVRGRTGNTIYF	TGCGCCAGCAGCCAAGTAAGGGGGAGAACTGGAAACACCATATATTTT
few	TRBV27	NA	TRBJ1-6	CASRGGSGIYSPLHF	TGTGCCAGCAGGGGCGGTTCAGGGATTTATTCACCCCTCCACTTT
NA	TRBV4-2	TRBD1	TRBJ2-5	CASSLGTGHETQYF	TGTGCCAGCAGCCTAGGGACAGGGCACGAGACCCAGTACTTC
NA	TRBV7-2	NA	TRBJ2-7	CASSLAGGAYEQYF	TGTGCCAGCAGCTTAGCGGGGGGTGCCTACGAGCAGTACTTC
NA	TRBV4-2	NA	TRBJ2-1	CASSQDLSLEQFF	TGTGCCAGCAGCCAAGATCTTAGCTTGGAGCAGTTCTTC
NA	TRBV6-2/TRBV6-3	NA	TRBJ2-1	CASSLGGNEQFF	TGTGCCAGCAGCCTCGGGGGCAATGAGCAGTTCTTC
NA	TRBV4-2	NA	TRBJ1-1	CASSQDPGMASEAFF	TGTGCCAGCAGCCAAGACCCGGGGATGGCGTCTGAAGCTTTCTTT
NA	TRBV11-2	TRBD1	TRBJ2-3	CASSEDRGWLDTQYF	TGTGCCAGCAGTGAGGACAGGGGATGGTTAGATACGCAGTATTTT
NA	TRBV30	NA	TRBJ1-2	CAWSVDRIANYGYTF	TGTGCCTGGAGCGTTGACAGGATAGCTAACTATGGCTACACCTTC
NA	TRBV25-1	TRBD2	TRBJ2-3	CASSESSAVAGADTQYF	TGTGCCAGCAGTGAATCCAGTGCGGTAGCGGGGGCAGATACGCAGTATTTT
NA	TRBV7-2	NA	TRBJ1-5	CASSLDRDQPQHF	TGTGCCAGCAGCTTAGACAGGGACCAGCCCCAGCATTTT
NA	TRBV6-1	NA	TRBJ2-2	CASSEIRGTGELFF	TGTGCCAGCAGTGAGATCCGGGGGACCGGGGAGCTGTTTTTT
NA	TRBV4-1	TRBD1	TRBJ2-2	CASSQDIPGQGGTGELFF	TGCGCCAGCAGCCAGGACATACCGGGACAGGGGGGCACCGGGGAGCTGTTTTTT
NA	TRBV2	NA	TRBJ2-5	CASSERRGGLETQYF	TGTGCCAGCAGTGAAAGAAGGGGGGGGTTAGAGACCCAGTACTTC
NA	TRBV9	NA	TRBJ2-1	CASSPRSDSYNEQFF	TGTGCCAGCAGCCCGCGGAGTGACTCCTACAATGAGCAGTTCTTC
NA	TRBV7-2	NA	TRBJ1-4	CASSLGRNEKLFF	TGTGCCAGCAGCCTGGGCCGTAATGAAAAACTGTTTTTT
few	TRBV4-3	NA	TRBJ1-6	CASSQGSRDNSPLHF	TGCGCCAGCAGCCAAGGGTCCAGGGATAATTCACCCCTCCACTTT
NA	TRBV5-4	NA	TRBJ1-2	CASSLGGEYGYTF	TGTGCCAGCAGCTTAGGGGGGGAGTATGGCTACACCTTC
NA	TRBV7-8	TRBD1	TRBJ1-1	CASSLEGQVNTEAFF	TGTGCCAGCAGCTTAGAGGGACAGGTGAACACTGAAGCTTTCTTT
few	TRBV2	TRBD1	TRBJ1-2	CASSWDSQGYGYTF	TGTGCCAGCAGCTGGGACAGCCAGGGCTATGGCTACACCTTC
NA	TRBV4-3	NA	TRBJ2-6	CASSHEGGAGANVLTF	TGCGCCAGCAGCCACGAGGGGGGGGCTGGGGCCAACGTCCTGACTTTC
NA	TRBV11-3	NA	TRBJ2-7	CASSPTREACHEQYF	TGTGCCAGCAGCCCCACAAGGGAGGCGTGCCACGAGCAGTACTTC
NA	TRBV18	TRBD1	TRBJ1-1	CASSPGATFRQGEAFF	TGTGCCAGCTCACCGGGCGCCACGTTTCGACAGGGTGAAGCTTTCTTT
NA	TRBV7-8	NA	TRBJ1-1	CASSSGMNTEAFF	TGTGCCAGCAGCTCCGGGATGAACACTGAAGCTTTCTTT
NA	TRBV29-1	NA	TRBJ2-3	CSVVLDIGTDTQYF	TGCAGCGTTGTATTGGACATAGGCACAGATACGCAGTATTTT
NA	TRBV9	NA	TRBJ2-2	CASSVGGGVQPGELFF	TGTGCCAGCAGCGTAGGGGGCGGGGTACAGCCCGGGGAGCTGTTTTTT
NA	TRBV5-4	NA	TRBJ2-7	CASSLGGPRPEQYF	TGTGCCAGCAGCTTGGGTGGGCCGCGCCCCGAGCAGTACTTC
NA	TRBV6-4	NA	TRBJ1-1	CASRIQPGALEAFF	TGTGCCAGCCGGATTCAACCAGGGGCGTTAGAAGCTTTCTTT